A single sample gave rise to the 2 T cell receptor beta chains below, sequenced in a study of cytomegalovirus exposure and HLA in healthy donors. The PCR was carried out with 60 Vbeta primers and 13 Jbeta primers. TCRdb keeps only in-frame clones here, not all; method: immunoSEQ multiplex PCR. The sample lists fewer than 150,000 clones, 74% occurring once. Sample: PBMCs. These receptors all come from a woman aged 45-60 years in good health and CMV-seropositive.

In its sample, this clone was seen a few times. The V and J genes are TRBV2 and TRBJ1-1; the D gene is possibly TRBD1 (5 bases). The germline CDR1 and CDR2 sequences are SNHLY and FYNNEI. The CDR3 contains 14 residues. V lost 4 bases and J lost 1, with 10 bases in between. CDR3 region: CASSVGTPNTEAFF. DNA for the CDR3: TGTGCCAGCAGTGTCGGGACTCCGAACACTGAAGCTTTCTTT.

This clone was seen only a few times. The genes are TRBV10-3 and TRBJ2-1; TRBD2 aligns across 7 bases. The germline V gene has CDR1 ENHRY and CDR2 SYGVKD. The V segment lost 3 bases and the J segment 6 bases; nucleotides outside the gene matches: 5. CDR3 length: 14 amino acids. The chain's CDR3 is CAISESRGGNEQFF. The CDR3 DNA reads as TGTGCCATCAGTGAAAGCCGCGGGGGCAATGAGCAGTTCTTC.